Below are 9 T cell receptor beta chains sequenced from a single sample in a study of T-cell memory formation after mild COVID-19. Via MiXCR, TCRdb re-called the 5' RACE reads, giving one row per CDR3 protein. The data show a few hundred thousand distinct CDR3 sequences, around a fifth seen once. Sample: PBMCs or a T cell subset sorted from them (not recorded which). The receptors come from a man younger than 30 who had mild COVID-19 (a few samples of this study predate the infection). Cell type and time point are not known.

This clonotype was observed a few times. The CDR3 reads CASSYSRRYEAFF. DNA of the CDR3: TGTGCCAGCAGTTACTCCCGGCGATATGAAGCTTTCTTT. This sequence joins TRBV6-5 and TRBJ1-1; unclear D gene. This CDR3 has 13 amino acids. V was pared by 0 bases and J by 7 bases, with 9 bases between. Germline values: CDR1 MNHEY, CDR2 SVGAGI.

The chain joins TRBV24-1 to TRBJ2-3; 11 bases are a match to TRBD2. Trimming at V came to 3 bases and at J to 4 bases, leaving 8 bases not matched to a gene. Germline V gives CDR1 KGHDR, CDR2 SFDVKD. This CDR3 is built from 17 residues. The CDR3 bases are TGTGCCACCAGTGATCCGCCTAGCGGGGGGCCGGCAGATACGCAGTATTTT. This encodes CATSDPPSGGPADTQYF.

The rearrangement links TRBV20-1 to TRBJ1-4; D remains unclear. V lost 6 bases and J 0 bases, leaving 8 bases between the germline ends. The germline V gene has CDR1 DFQATT and CDR2 SNEGSKA (reference sequence). The CDR3 covers 13 residues. CDR3 sequence reads: CSAIDATNEKLFF. In DNA, the CDR3 is TGCAGTGCCATAGACGCAACTAATGAAAAACTGTTTTTT.

V usage is TRBV5-1 and J usage is TRBJ1-4; the match to TRBD1 covers 10 bases. The CDR3 sequence is 16 residues long. CDR1 SGHRS and CDR2 YFSETQ come from the germline V gene. The trim removed 4 bases at V and 7 bases at J, leaving 10 bases unmatched. This CDR3 reads CASSIIPGQGTEKLFF. The CDR3 bases are TGCGCCAGCAGCATAATCCCGGGACAGGGGACTGAAAAACTGTTTTTT.

There are a few counts of this clonotype. The V call is TRBV5-1, the J call TRBJ1-4, with D uncertain. Germline V CDR1 and CDR2: SGHRS, YFSETQ. Trimming removed 0 bases at V and 3 bases at J, with 15 bases between. The CDR3 totals 17 residues. The CDR3 sequence: CASSLGVDPGANEKLFF. CDR3 DNA sequence: TGCGCCAGCAGCTTGGGAGTCGACCCCGGGGCTAATGAAAAACTGTTTTTT.

The V gene is TRBV12-3 or TRBV12-4, the J gene TRBJ1-2; D is unclear. The CDR3 is 12 amino acids. Trimming took 3 bases from V and 8 from J, leaving 10 bases between them. CDR3 residues: CASSLVGLGYTF. CDR3 nucleotide sequence: TGTGCCAGCAGTTTGGTAGGGTTAGGCTACACCTTC.

This clonotype has a handful of counts. The chain has TRBV7-9 and TRBJ1-1, with unresolved D. This CDR3 has 13 amino acids. CDR1 is SEHNR, CDR2 FQNEAQ, per germline (reference sequence). Trimming stripped 0 bases from V and 5 bases from J, with 7 bases between. CDR3 amino acids: CASSLAVLTEAFF. The CDR3 region has the DNA TGTGCCAGCAGCTTAGCGGTGCTAACTGAAGCTTTCTTT.

There are a few counts of this clonotype. Germline and junction disagree at one end, which may indicate a read error. The V gene is TRBV2, the J gene TRBJ2-1; 9 nucleotides match TRBD2. The CDR3 length is 15 residues. Germline V gene sequence: CDR1 SNHLY, CDR2 FYNNEI. The CDR3 nucleotides read TGCGCCAGCAGGGAACAGAGCGGGGGGTACAATGAGCAGTTCTTC. It translates to CASREQSGGYNEQFF.

This clonotype was seen repeatedly, ten times or more. This rearrangement joins TRBV5-1 to TRBJ2-7; 8 nucleotides agree with TRBD1. J was trimmed by 2 bases and V by 4 bases; bases with no gene match: 11. The CDR3 contains 16 residues. The germline V gene encodes CDR1 SGHRS and CDR2 YFSETQ. Here the CDR3 DNA reads TGCGCCAGCAGCGCCCGGACAGGGCAATACACCTACGAGCAGTACTTC. Translation gives CASSARTGQYTYEQYF.